This T cell receptor beta chain came from a study of T cell responses to AZD1222 COVID-19 vaccine. This clone was counted a single time. Its antigen is unidentified. TCRdb's table, derived via immunoSEQ multiplex PCR, lists solely in-frame clones and lacks some. The table has some 48,000 clones, 86% seen once. This CDR3 is built from 15 residues. After removal of 0 bases from V and 4 bases from J, the junction contained 3 bases not matched to a gene. CDR1 SGDLS and CDR2 YYNGEE come from the germline V gene. Regarding the study as a whole: Reports say nearly half of spike-specific TCRs go after unmutated variant regions. Spike-specific TCR breadth and depth rose after two AZD1222 doses. Spike was spanned by vaccine-associated CD4 TCRs, with dominance at 160-218 and 743-854.

This clonotype was sampled from an adult who received the AZD1222 COVID-19 vaccine. The chain combines TRBV9 with TRBJ2-2; 7 bases are a match to TRBD2. This specimen consisted of peripheral blood, obtained 28 days after the second AZD1222 dose. CDR3 protein: CASSVVREPTGELFF. CDR3 DNA: TGTGCCAGCAGCGTAGTGCGGGAGCCCACCGGGGAGCTGTTTTTT.